The TCR beta chain described here comes from a study of blood T cell repertoires in COVID-19. Method: immunoSEQ multiplex PCR; TCRdb's copy keeps in-frame clones and lacks some. The sample includes 250,000 to 300,000 clones, roughly nine tenths of them seen just once. This sequence originates from a woman aged 25-40 years with COVID-19, enrolled during active disease. Source material: peripheral blood.

The CDR3 protein is CASSQESGGLAGDFQETQYF. For the CDR3, the DNA is TGTGCCAGCAGCCAAGAGTCCGGGGGACTAGCGGGCGATTTCCAAGAGACCCAGTACTTC. This chain uses TRBV3-1 (or the pseudogene TRBV3-2) with TRBJ2-5; 12 bases agree with TRBD2. CDR3 length equals 20 residues. Germline CDR1 is LGHDT and CDR2 is YNNKEL (reference sequence). The J segment lost 1 base and the V segment lost 0 bases, leaving 12 bases of the junction unmatched.